A single sample gave rise to the 16 T cell receptor beta chains below, sequenced in a study of T cell repertoires and Cas9 in healthy adults. This table comes from immunoSEQ multiplex PCR, and its TCRdb copy is limited to in-frame clones, with some not included. The sample has approximately 22,000 clones, under 95% seen once. Material for sequencing was CD4+ effector T cells (CD127+, CD25-, CD137-, CD154-) from PBMCs; culture status not recorded. These receptors were collected from a human donor in good health.

J is TRBJ1-2 and V is TRBV28; D gene ambiguous. There are 11 residues in the CDR3. Deletions cut 4 bases from V and 8 bases from J, with 8 bases between. The V gene's germline CDR1 is MDHEN and CDR2 SYDVKM. In DNA, the CDR3 is TGTGCCAGCAGTTCGCGTGTGGGCTACACCTTC. Protein sequence: CASSSRVGYTF.

The chain couples TRBV7-6 to TRBJ2-7; tentative D call: TRBD2 (6 bases). This CDR3 has 14 residues. Looked up from germline, CDR1 is SGHVS and CDR2 is FNYEAQ. Trimming removed 3 bases from V and 5 bases from J, with 14 bases in between. For the CDR3, the DNA is TGTGCCAGCAGCTTGGCGGGACGGCCTGACGAGCAGTACTTC. As protein: CASSLAGRPDEQYF. Full variable domain (rest looked up from reference TRBV7-6 and TRBJ2-7): GAGVSQSPRYKVTKRGQDVALRCDPISGHVSLYWYRQALGQGPEFLTYFNYEAQQDKSGLPNDRFSAERPEGSISTLTIQRTEQRDSAMYRCASSLAGRPDEQYFGPGTRLTVT.

CDR3 in amino acids: CAISETSGGDETQYF. CDR3 bases: TGTGCCATCAGTGAGACTAGCGGGGGGGATGAGACCCAGTACTTC. The chain couples TRBV10-3 to TRBJ2-5, with 13 nucleotides matching TRBD2. The CDR3 length is 15 residues. Germline trimming cut 2 bases from V and 5 bases from J; bases unmatched to any gene: 2. Germline CDR1 ENHRY, CDR2 SYGVKD.

This chain links TRBV6-6 with TRBJ1-2; possibly TRBD1 for D (5 bases). Trimming cost V 4 bases and J 3 bases, with 15 bases left between them. Per germline, CDR1 MNHNY and CDR2 SVGAGI (reference sequence). The CDR3 has 15 residues. CDR3: CASSLSFRGHYGYTF. The CDR3 DNA is TGTGCCAGCAGTTTATCCTTTCGGGGCCACTATGGCTACACCTTC.

V gene TRBV6-5 combines with J gene TRBJ1-4; perhaps TRBD1 as D (6 bases). This CDR3 is 15 amino acids long. CDR1 is MNHEY and CDR2 is SVGAGI in the germline V gene. V was trimmed by 6 bases and J by 0 bases, leaving 11 bases between them. The CDR3 coding sequence is TGTGCCAGCAGACGACAGGTCGCAACTAATGAAAAACTGTTTTTT. Translating it yields CASRRQVATNEKLFF.

J is TRBJ2-3 and V is TRBV18; D not resolved. This CDR3 contains 14 residues. The germline V gene has CDR1 KGHSH and CDR2 LQKENI. V was trimmed by 2 bases and J by 0 bases, leaving 6 bases between them. The CDR3 bases are TGTGCCAGCTCACCATCTACTAGCACAGATACGCAGTATTTT. It encodes CASSPSTSTDTQYF.

This clone was seen a few times. The chain links TRBV28 to TRBJ1-1, with D uncertain. Deletions cut 6 bases from V and 4 bases from J, with 15 bases between. Per the germline V gene, CDR1 is MDHEN and CDR2 is SYDVKM. This CDR3 contains 14 residues. Written as DNA, the CDR3 is TGTGCCAGCAGCCCCCCGGGTGATGGCACTGAAGCTTTCTTT. As protein: CASSPPGDGTEAFF.

The chain couples TRBV5-1 to TRBJ2-4; 10 bases line up with TRBD1. Germline CDR1 and CDR2: SGHRS and YFSETQ. This CDR3 has 20 residues. V lost 1 base to trimming and J lost 2 bases; unmatched junction nucleotides: 15. The CDR3 sequence: CASSLYMSGGTGETKNIQYF. The CDR3 nucleotides read TGCGCCAGCAGCTTGTACATGTCGGGCGGGACAGGGGAAACCAAAAACATTCAGTACTTC.

This chain joins TRBV7-2 and TRBJ2-5; weak D call: TRBD2 (5 bases). The CDR3 contains 13 residues. V was shortened by 2 bases and J by 5 bases, with 9 bases between the two germline ends. The germline gives CDR1 SGHTA, CDR2 FQGNSA. CDR3 nucleotide sequence: TGTGCCAGCAGCTTACCTAGCTATGAGACCCAGTACTTC. Translating it yields CASSLPSYETQYF.

This chain links TRBV6-5 with TRBJ2-7; 9 bases align to TRBD1. With 7 bases clipped from V and 3 bases from J, the junction kept 10 bases outside the gene matches. CDR3 size: 15 residues. Germline loops: CDR1 MNHEY, CDR2 SVGAGI. This chain's CDR3 is CASKRGQGTLYEQYF. Here the CDR3 DNA reads TGTGCCAGCAAACGAGGACAGGGGACCCTCTACGAGCAGTACTTC.

V is TRBV7-2 and J is TRBJ1-6; D gene uncertain. Deletions cut 0 bases from V and 0 bases from J, with 9 bases between. The CDR3 has 17 residues. Germline V gene lookup returns CDR1 SGHTA and CDR2 FQGNSA. CDR3 coding DNA: TGTGCCAGCAGCTTAGCGTTCGGAGGCTCCTATAATTCACCCCTCCACTTT. This codes for CASSLAFGGSYNSPLHF. The full variable domain, with the rest looked up from reference TRBV7-2 and TRBJ1-6, is GAGVSQSPSNKVTEKGKDVELRCDPISGHTALYWYRQSLGQGLEFLIYFQGNSAPDKSGLPSDRFSAERTGGSVSTLTIQRTQQEDSAVYLCASSLAFGGSYNSPLHFGNGTRLTVT.

This chain links TRBV27 with TRBJ2-1, with 9 bases lining up with TRBD2. This CDR3 contains 16 residues. Losses at the gene ends were 4 bases for V and 5 bases for J; bases not matched to a gene: 9. In germline, CDR1 is MNHEY, CDR2 SMNVEV (reference sequence). This chain's CDR3 is CASSSLGSGGHNEQFF. DNA of the CDR3: TGTGCCAGCAGTTCCCTAGGAAGCGGGGGGCACAATGAGCAGTTCTTC.

The chain couples TRBV6-1 to TRBJ2-3; 8 bases are a match to TRBD2. J was trimmed by 8 bases and V by 1 base; bases with no gene match: 8. The CDR3 consists of 15 residues. Germline assignment: CDR1 MNHNS and CDR2 SASEGT. The CDR3 sequence is CASSEVWTSPRTQYF. The DNA for the CDR3 is TGTGCCAGCAGTGAAGTATGGACTAGCCCCCGTACGCAGTATTTT.

The rearrangement links TRBV7-8 to TRBJ1-3; TRBD1 is a possible D gene (6 bases). Trimming took 4 bases from V and 4 from J, leaving 14 bases between them. The CDR3 loop spans 15 amino acids. Germline CDR1 is SGHVS and CDR2 is FQNEAQ. CDR3 in amino acids: CASSSNRVQGNTIYF. In DNA form, the CDR3 reads TGTGCCAGCAGCTCGAACAGGGTTCAGGGAAACACCATATATTTT.

The V gene is TRBV7-9, the J gene TRBJ2-7; perhaps TRBD1 as D (5 bases). CDR1 is SEHNR, CDR2 FQNEAQ, per germline (reference sequence). V dropped 8 bases and J dropped 2 bases, with 10 bases sitting between them. This CDR3 comprises 12 residues. The CDR3 spells CASAAGPYEQYF. The CDR3 bases are TGTGCCAGCGCGGCAGGGCCCTACGAGCAGTACTTC. The variable domain in full, with the rest retrieved from reference TRBV7-9 and TRBJ2-7, is DTGVSQNPRHKITKRGQNVTFRCDPISEHNRLYWYRQTLGQGPEFLTYFQNEAQLEKSRLLSDRFSAERPKGSFSTLEIQRTEQGDSAMYLCASAAGPYEQYFGPGTRLTVT.

This clone showed up just once. This chain links TRBV7-6 with TRBJ2-1; D uncertain. Trimming left V 5 bases short and J 4 bases short, with 6 bases between. The germline V gene has CDR1 SGHVS and CDR2 FNYEAQ. The CDR3 spans 12 residues. Written as DNA, the CDR3 is TGTGCCAGCAGCCCCTCTTACAATGAGCAGTTCTTC. Translating gives CASSPSYNEQFF.